The 24 T cell receptor beta chains listed next were all sequenced from one sample in a study of blood T cell repertoires in COVID-19 (dated by TCRdb to the early 2020s). Library method: the immunoSEQ multiplex PCR assay. The table comes from immuneACCESS by way of TCRdb, which keeps in-frame sequences with V and J called. Part of the clones is missing from these tables; in studies checked, under half for an unresolved V gene and the rest for unknown reasons. This sample gives about 200,000 clones in total; 80% to 95% of them show up just once. Jointly, the top ten make up about 0.8% of the sample. Sequenced material: peripheral blood. The receptors shown here come from a man aged 60 to 69 with COVID-19, enrolled during active disease.

V gene TRBV5-4 combines with J gene TRBJ2-1; D unclear. Trimming took off 0 bases at V and 3 bases at J, with 4 bases between the two ends. The CDR3 consists of 13 residues. Germline V gene sequence: CDR1 SGHNT, CDR2 YYREEE (reference sequence). The CDR3 DNA is TGTGCCAGCAGCTTGGACGGCTACAATGAGCAGTTCTTC. Its translation is CASSLDGYNEQFF.

The V gene is TRBV6-6, the J gene TRBJ1-1; 11 bases are a match to TRBD1. The CDR3 is 14 amino acids. Germline loops: CDR1 MNHNY, CDR2 SVGAGI (reference sequence). After removal of 7 bases from V and 2 bases from J, the junction contained 3 bases not matched to a gene. CDR3 loop: CASTGQGANTEAFF. Here the CDR3 DNA reads TGTGCCAGCACCGGACAGGGGGCCAACACTGAAGCTTTCTTT.

This chain connects TRBV28 to TRBJ2-7; 10 positions agree with TRBD2. The germline V gene encodes CDR1 MDHEN and CDR2 SYDVKM. This CDR3 region has 15 residues. Trimming removed 5 bases from V and 4 bases from J; junction bases left unmatched: 8. The CDR3 DNA reads TGTGCCAGCAGTGATGGGGGTAGCGGGGGGTACGAGCAGTACTTC. It translates to CASSDGGSGGYEQYF.

This chain connects TRBV9 to TRBJ1-1; TRBD1 might be the D (5 bases). The CDR3 covers 15 residues. V shed 2 bases and J shed 4 bases, with 15 bases lying between them. The germline V gene has CDR1 SGDLS and CDR2 YYNGEE. CDR3 region: CASSVGEDSLTEAFF. CDR3 coding DNA: TGTGCCAGCAGCGTGGGGGAGGACTCCCTCACTGAAGCTTTCTTT. The entire variable domain, with the rest obtained from reference TRBV9 and TRBJ1-1, is as follows: DSGVTQTPKHLITATGQRVTLRCSPRSGDLSVYWYQQSLDQGLQFLIQYYNGEERAKGNILERFSAQQFPDLHSELNLSSLELGDSALYFCASSVGEDSLTEAFFGQGTRLTVV.

The rearrangement uses TRBV7-9 and TRBJ2-7, with TRBD2 matching over 8 bases. With 5 bases clipped from V and 9 bases from J, the junction kept 18 bases outside the gene matches. The CDR3 runs 16 residues. The V gene's germline CDR1 is SEHNR and CDR2 FQNEAQ (reference sequence). The CDR3, as DNA: TGTGCCAGCAGCCTATCCGGGACTAGAGTCACTACGAGGCAGTACTTC. This sequence encodes CASSLSGTRVTTRQYF. The variable domain in full, completed from reference TRBV7-9 and TRBJ2-7, reads DTGVSQNPRHKITKRGQNVTFRCDPISEHNRLYWYRQTLGQGPEFLTYFQNEAQLEKSRLLSDRFSAERPKGSFSTLEIQRTEQGDSAMYLCASSLSGTRVTTRQYFGPGTRLTVT.

The chain couples TRBV28 to TRBJ2-7; 9 bases line up with TRBD1. The CDR3 runs 15 residues. Germline CDR1 MDHEN, CDR2 SYDVKM. The V gene end was trimmed by 1 base and the J gene end by 2 bases; junction bases not matched to a gene: 3. CDR3 bases: TGTGCCAGCAGTTTATTGGGACAGGGAGCCTACGAGCAGTACTTC. Translation gives CASSLLGQGAYEQYF.

J is TRBJ1-1 and V is TRBV18, with D unresolved. Germline-derived CDR1 and CDR2 are KGHSH and LQKENI. The V end was cut by 3 bases, the J end by 1 base, with 9 bases between. The CDR3 covers 14 residues. The CDR3 coding sequence is TGTGCCAGCTCACCCAGTGGGAGGAACACTGAAGCTTTCTTT. Residues: CASSPSGRNTEAFF.

The chain couples TRBV5-1 to TRBJ1-1; 9 bases fit TRBD1. The CDR3 length is 14 residues. After removal of 3 bases from V and 7 bases from J, the junction contained 7 bases not matched to a gene. Per the germline V gene, CDR1 is SGHRS and CDR2 is YFSETQ. For the CDR3, the DNA is TGCGCCAGCAGCTCCGGACAGGGGAAAGGTGAAGCTTTCTTT. This translates into CASSSGQGKGEAFF.

The rearrangement uses TRBV21-1 and TRBJ1-2; the table assigns TRBD1, which was not confirmed against the DNA. TRBV21-1 is recorded as a pseudogene. The CDR3 has 15 amino acids. DNA of the CDR3: TGTGCCAGCAGCAACAAACAGGGTCCCACCTATGGCTACACCTTC. This gives the protein CASSNKQGPTYGYTF.

The chain joins TRBV7-2 to TRBJ2-7, with D maybe TRBD2 (6 bases). V shed 3 bases and J shed 0 bases, with 18 bases lying between them. The CDR3 extends over 17 amino acids. Germline CDR1 SGHTA, CDR2 FQGNSA. The CDR3 sequence: CASSFGPGTSSSYEQYF. Here the CDR3 DNA reads TGTGCCAGCAGCTTTGGCCCCGGGACTTCCAGCTCCTACGAGCAGTACTTC.

This rearrangement joins TRBV5-1 to TRBJ2-1; 10 bases fit TRBD1. Trimming took 5 bases from V and 4 from J; bases not matched to a gene: 3. CDR1 and CDR2 from the germline V gene are SGHRS and YFSETQ. The CDR3 covers 14 residues. The CDR3: CASRQDRGYNEQFF. CDR3 nucleotide sequence: TGCGCCAGCAGACAGGACAGGGGGTACAATGAGCAGTTCTTC.

The V gene is TRBV27, the J gene TRBJ2-7; D is possibly TRBD2 (6 bases). The ends were cut back, 8 bases at V and 4 bases at J, with 24 bases in the middle. Germline V gene lookup returns CDR1 MNHEY and CDR2 SMNVEV (reference sequence). The CDR3 totals 16 residues. The CDR3 DNA is TGTGCCAGCCATTCCCCCCTTCCGGGACTCGGTTACGAGCAGTACTTC. It translates to CASHSPLPGLGYEQYF.

The chain is built from TRBV14 and TRBJ2-5, with a tentative D call TRBD1 (5 bases). Germline CDR1 reads SGHDN; CDR2 reads FVKESK. The CDR3 has 13 residues. V was shortened by 2 bases and J by 2 bases, with 6 bases between the two germline ends. Here the CDR3 reads CASSQRQQETQYF. For the CDR3, the DNA is TGTGCCAGCAGCCAAAGACAGCAAGAGACCCAGTACTTC. The full variable domain, in which reference TRBV14 and TRBJ2-5 provide the parts outside the CDR3, is EAGVTQFPSHSVIEKGQTVTLRCDPISGHDNLYWYRRVMGKEIKFLLHFVKESKQDESGMPNNRFLAERTGGTYSTLKVQPAELEDSGVYFCASSQRQQETQYFGPGTRLLVL.

The rearrangement joins TRBV3-1 (or the pseudogene TRBV3-2) to TRBJ2-3; 7 nucleotides match TRBD1. Germline CDR1 and CDR2: LGHDT and YNNKEL (reference sequence). Trimming cost V 0 bases and J 0 bases; bases outside gene matches: 9. The CDR3 totals 18 residues. CDR3 nucleotide sequence: TGTGCCAGCAGCCAAGAACGTTCGGGACAGCGGAGCACAGATACGCAGTATTTT. This encodes CASSQERSGQRSTDTQYF.

The chain employs TRBV28 and TRBJ2-2, with TRBD2 matching 13 bases. The J segment lost 6 bases and the V segment lost 6 bases, leaving 7 bases of the junction unmatched. There are 16 residues in the CDR3. Germline V CDR1 and CDR2: MDHEN, SYDVKM. CDR3 loop: CASRSPGLAGPGELFF. The CDR3, as DNA: TGTGCCAGCAGGTCACCGGGACTAGCGGGACCCGGGGAGCTGTTTTTT.

This chain uses TRBV11-2 with TRBJ2-5, with 9 nucleotides matching TRBD1. The ends lost 5 bases at V and 3 bases at J; junction bases unmatched: 7. Germline V CDR1 and CDR2: SGHAT, FQNNGV. The CDR3 has 15 residues. CDR3: CASSPGQGYKETQYF. The CDR3 region has the DNA TGTGCCAGCAGCCCGGGACAGGGATATAAAGAGACCCAGTACTTC.

The CDR3 loop reads CASRGDGNYGYTF. The CDR3 nucleotides read TGTGCCAGCAGGGGCGACGGAAACTATGGCTACACCTTC. The chain joins TRBV2 to TRBJ1-2; D is unresolved. There are 13 residues in the CDR3. Germline CDR1 reads SNHLY; CDR2 reads FYNNEI. Between the trimmed V and J ends, which lost 6 bases and 2 bases, there was a span of 10 bases.

The chain employs TRBV5-1 and TRBJ2-3, with 9 bases identical to TRBD1. V lost 0 bases, J lost 2 bases, and 1 base stayed unmatched. The length of the CDR3 is 15 residues. Germline V gene lookup returns CDR1 SGHRS and CDR2 YFSETQ. The CDR3 is CASSLGQGVTDTQYF. The CDR3 bases are TGCGCCAGCAGCTTGGGACAGGGGGTCACAGATACGCAGTATTTT.

The V and J genes are TRBV27 and TRBJ2-1; D is possibly TRBD2 (6 bases). V shed 6 bases and J shed 7 bases, with 28 bases lying between them. Germline V gene data show CDR1 as MNHEY and CDR2 as SMNVEV (reference sequence). This CDR3 is 18 amino acids long. CDR3 DNA: TGTGCCAGCAGCCCCCTCACTCGCGCGGGAAAGGGAGAAAATGAGCAGTTCTTC. Translation: CASSPLTRAGKGENEQFF.

The J gene is TRBJ1-5, the V gene TRBV21-1; the D call of TRBD1 is as the table states it, not checked on the DNA. TRBV21-1 is assigned pseudogene status. The CDR3 length is 15 residues. The CDR3, as DNA: TGTGCCAGCAGCAAAAGAACAGGGTTCAATCAGCCCCAGCATTTT. Translation gives CASSKRTGFNQPQHF.

The rearrangement uses TRBV15 and TRBJ2-3; TRBD2 is a possible D gene (5 bases). The germline V gene encodes CDR1 LNHNV and CDR2 YYDKDF (reference sequence). This CDR3 comprises 15 residues. The V end lost 0 bases, the J end lost 0 bases, and 7 bases lay between the germline ends. The chain's CDR3 is CATSRDWTSTDTQYF. The CDR3 nucleotides read TGTGCCACCAGCAGAGACTGGACTAGCACAGATACGCAGTATTTT.

CDR3 sequence (DNA): TGTGCCAGCAGCTCGGACAGCTACAAGCTCACTGAAGCTTTCTTT. Its protein is CASSSDSYKLTEAFF. The V and J genes are TRBV5-4 and TRBJ1-1; D may be TRBD1 (6 bases). The V gene's germline CDR1 is SGHNT and CDR2 YYREEE (reference sequence). With 3 bases removed from V and 4 bases from J, the gap between germline ends came to 16 bases. There are 15 residues in the CDR3.

The rearrangement joins TRBV5-6 to TRBJ1-2; TRBD1 matches 10 bases. From germline, CDR1 is SGHDT and CDR2 YYEEEE. This CDR3 is 13 amino acids long. The junction had 3 bases not matched to a gene; V was cut back by 5 bases and J by 5 bases. CDR3 amino acids: CASRPDRGYGYTF. The CDR3 DNA reads as TGTGCCAGCAGACCGGACAGGGGGTATGGCTACACCTTC.

This clone was detected once. The rearrangement uses TRBV5-1 and TRBJ2-1, with 13 bases that match TRBD2. CDR3 size: 17 residues. Per the germline V gene, CDR1 is SGHRS and CDR2 is YFSETQ. J was trimmed by 3 bases and V by 4 bases; bases with no gene match: 7. The CDR3, as DNA: TGCGCCAGCAGCCCTGGACTAGCGGGGGCCCTCTACAATGAGCAGTTCTTC. Translating it yields CASSPGLAGALYNEQFF.